The 31 T cell receptor beta chains below all came from one sample that was sequenced in a study of human T cells and chemical hapten exposure. TCRdb called the RACE reads again in MiXCR, with one record for every CDR3 protein. Of 250,000 to 300,000 distinct CDR3 sequences in the sample, 7.5% to 9% were seen once. Time point indicated: pre-sensitization, week 0. Treatment given: therapeutic diphenylcyclopropenone sensitization with weekly scalp DPC. The source was whole blood, collected in connection with sensitization to the hapten diphenylcyclopropenone (DPC). These receptors originate from a young man with alopecia areata. Some clones in this sample may be carry-over from other donors' samples.

V is TRBV18 and J is TRBJ2-7, with D hard to call. V lost 1 base and J 2 bases, leaving 9 bases between the germline ends. The CDR3 sequence is 14 residues long. The V gene's germline CDR1 is KGHSH and CDR2 LQKENI. For the CDR3, the DNA is TGTGCCAGCTCACCACAGGGAACCCCCTACGAGCAGTACTTC. Protein: CASSPQGTPYEQYF. Based on the CDR3 plus reference TRBV18 and TRBJ2-7, the full variable domain is NAGVMQNPRHLVRRRGQEARLRCSPMKGHSHVYWYRQLPEEGLKFMVYLQKENIIDESGMPKERFSAEFPKEGPSILRIQQVVRGDSAAYFCASSPQGTPYEQYFGPGTRLTVT.

Only a few counts were recorded for this clonotype. The chain is built from TRBV20-1 and TRBJ1-1, with D hard to call. The CDR3 extends over 15 amino acids. Germline-derived CDR1 and CDR2 are DFQATT and SNEGSKA (reference sequence). The V gene lost 6 bases and the J gene lost 1 base, with 18 bases spanning the gap. In DNA form, the CDR3 reads TGCAGTGCCAGTTGGGCCATGACCAAGAACACTGAAGCTTTCTTT. Translating it yields CSASWAMTKNTEAFF.

This clonotype has a count of ten or more. The V and J genes are TRBV12-3 or TRBV12-4 and TRBJ2-4, with D maybe TRBD2 (5 bases). Trimming stripped 1 base from V and 2 bases from J, with 12 bases between. The CDR3 totals 16 residues. The CDR3 reads CASSLDGIFTKNIQYF. The CDR3 nucleotides read TGTGCCAGCAGTTTAGACGGGATTTTTACCAAAAACATTCAGTACTTC.

The table lists this clonotype with a few counts. The chain recombines TRBV27 with TRBJ1-1; D is undetermined. V lost 5 bases, J lost 4 bases, and 17 bases lay in between. The CDR3 is made up of 15 amino acids. Germline V gene lookup returns CDR1 MNHEY and CDR2 SMNVEV (reference sequence). The CDR3 is CASSPLTDGSTEAFF. CDR3 in DNA: TGTGCCAGCAGTCCATTGACCGATGGAAGCACTGAAGCTTTCTTT.

The chain recombines TRBV24-1 with TRBJ1-1; D is ambiguous. The germline V gene encodes CDR1 KGHDR and CDR2 SFDVKD. V was pared by 0 bases and J by 11 bases, with 9 bases between. This CDR3 has 12 amino acids. The CDR3, as DNA: TGTGCCACCAGTGATTTGGAGGGTTCGGCTTTCTTT. Translating gives CATSDLEGSAFF.

This chain connects TRBV6-5 to TRBJ2-7, with TRBD2 matching 9 bases. Germline lookup yields CDR1 MNHEY and CDR2 SVGAGI. This CDR3 has 13 amino acids. Trimming took 4 bases from V and 7 from J; bases not matched to a gene: 5. CDR3 DNA sequence: TGTGCCAGCAGTTGGGGACTAGCTTGGGAGCAGTACTTC. Its translation is CASSWGLAWEQYF.

V usage is TRBV6-2 or TRBV6-3 and J usage is TRBJ1-2; tentatively, D is TRBD1 (6 bases). The V and J ends lost 7 bases and 2 bases respectively, with 23 bases between them. This CDR3 has 17 amino acids. CDR1 and CDR2 from the germline V gene are MNHEY and SVGEGT. The CDR3 nucleotides are TGTGCCAGCAAAGCAGGGGACCGGGACTTCGTGAACTATGGCTACACCTTC. It yields the protein CASKAGDRDFVNYGYTF.

This clonotype showed up just a few times. The V call is TRBV28, the J call TRBJ2-1; 8 nucleotides agree with TRBD2. J was trimmed by 4 bases and V by 6 bases; bases with no gene match: 5. Germline CDR1 reads MDHEN; CDR2 reads SYDVKM. There are 14 residues in the CDR3. The CDR3 sequence: CASSTSGRYNEQFF. The CDR3, as DNA: TGTGCCAGCAGCACTAGCGGCAGGTACAATGAGCAGTTCTTC.

This clonotype was counted a few times. The J gene is TRBJ1-6, the V gene TRBV5-1, with a possible D match to TRBD1 (5 bases). In germline, CDR1 is SGHRS, CDR2 YFSETQ. V gave up 4 bases and J gave up 0 bases, with 17 bases separating them. This CDR3 is 18 amino acids long. CDR3 in DNA: TGCGCCAGCAGCCATTCCCCAGGGCTGAGCTCCTATAATTCACCCCTCCACTTT. Translating it yields CASSHSPGLSSYNSPLHF. Looking up the rest from reference TRBV5-1 and TRBJ1-6 gives the full variable domain: KAGVTQTPRYLIKTRGQQVTLSCSPISGHRSVSWYQQTPGQGLQFLFEYFSETQRNKGNFPGRFSGRQFSNSRSEMNVSTLELGDSALYLCASSHSPGLSSYNSPLHFGNGTRLTVT.

This clonotype occurred a few times. The CDR3 loop reads CSARSSGQFYGYTF. The CDR3 coding sequence is TGCAGTGCTAGATCGTCGGGACAGTTCTATGGCTACACCTTC. The rearrangement links TRBV20-1 to TRBJ1-2; 7 bases map to TRBD1. V lost 2 bases, J lost 4 bases, and 7 bases stayed unmatched. CDR1 is DFQATT and CDR2 is SNEGSKA in the germline V gene (reference sequence). This CDR3 has 14 amino acids.

The V gene is TRBV5-1, the J gene TRBJ1-1, with D tentatively TRBD1 (6 bases). V lost 4 bases, J lost 0 bases, and 22 bases lay in between. The CDR3 spans 18 residues. The germline V gene has CDR1 SGHRS and CDR2 YFSETQ. The CDR3 DNA sequence: TGCGCCAGCAGCCTAACCTGGGACAACTTAATTCTGAACACTGAAGCTTTCTTT. It translates to CASSLTWDNLILNTEAFF.

This clonotype showed up just a few times. The rearrangement links TRBV12-3 or TRBV12-4 to TRBJ2-3, with D perhaps TRBD1 (6 bases). The CDR3 has 15 residues. V was pared by 6 bases and J by 8 bases, with 21 bases between. The chain's CDR3 is CASRGPTGTSGTQYF. The CDR3 DNA sequence: TGTGCCAGCAGGGGGCCGACAGGCACCAGCGGTACGCAGTATTTT.

This clonotype was seen more than once but under ten times. This chain joins TRBV7-9 and TRBJ1-3; D uncertain. There are 17 residues in the CDR3. Trimming shortened V by 3 bases and J by 0 bases, and 15 bases separated the two germline ends. From germline, CDR1 is SEHNR and CDR2 FQNEAQ (reference sequence). DNA for the CDR3: TGTGCCAGCAGCTTGACCGGGAGATCGCCCTCTGGAAACACCATATATTTT. It encodes CASSLTGRSPSGNTIYF.

The J gene is TRBJ2-3, the V gene TRBV10-3, with 12 nucleotides matching TRBD2. The V segment lost 4 bases and the J segment 4 bases; nucleotides outside the gene matches: 12. Germline CDR1 ENHRY, CDR2 SYGVKD. This CDR3 contains 18 residues. The CDR3 nucleotides are TGTGCCATCAGTGGGCGGACTAGCGGGGAAGTAATAGCAGATACGCAGTATTTT. Protein product: CAISGRTSGEVIADTQYF.

This clonotype was counted a few times. The rearrangement uses TRBV10-1 and TRBJ2-7; D might be TRBD2 (5 bases). V lost 2 bases and J lost 2, with 10 bases in between. CDR3 size: 14 residues. From germline, CDR1 is WNHNN and CDR2 SYGVQD (reference sequence). As DNA, the CDR3 is TGCGCCAGCAGTGAGAGCGGCAGCGCCTACGAGCAGTACTTC. The encoded protein is CASSESGSAYEQYF.

The sample holds many counts of this clonotype. The V gene is TRBV20-1, the J gene TRBJ2-7; 10 bases are a match to TRBD2. J gave up 4 bases and V 5 bases, and 2 bases lay outside the gene matches. This CDR3 is built from 12 residues. The germline CDR1 and CDR2 sequences are DFQATT and SNEGSKA (reference sequence). The CDR3 nucleotides are TGCAGTGCTTCTAGCGGGGGTTACGAGCAGTACTTC. Translating gives CSASSGGYEQYF.

This clonotype was counted ten times or more. The V and J genes are TRBV29-1 and TRBJ1-2, with D unclear. Germline V gene sequence: CDR1 SQVTM, CDR2 ANQGSEA. The CDR3 length is 18 residues. The ends were cut back, 3 bases at V and 1 base at J, with 24 bases in the middle. The CDR3: CSVDSSAGSTRGNYGYTF. Here the CDR3 DNA reads TGCAGCGTTGATAGTTCCGCCGGGTCAACTCGGGGTAACTATGGCTACACCTTC.

This clonotype was detected ten times or more. The chain carries TRBV7-2 and TRBJ2-1; 12 positions match TRBD2. The germline V gene encodes CDR1 SGHTA and CDR2 FQGNSA. The CDR3 runs to 16 residues. V lost 6 bases, J lost 8 bases, and 11 bases stayed unmatched. CDR3 region: CASSPPLAGGMYEQFF. DNA of the CDR3: TGTGCCAGCAGTCCCCCCCTAGCGGGAGGGATGTATGAGCAGTTCTTC.

The chain couples TRBV2 to TRBJ1-1; D remains ambiguous. Trimming took 8 bases from V and 6 from J, leaving 16 bases between them. This CDR3 has 13 amino acids. From germline, CDR1 is SNHLY and CDR2 FYNNEI. The CDR3 sequence: CASLQVEDAEAFF. CDR3 sequence (DNA): TGTGCCAGCCTCCAGGTTGAGGACGCTGAAGCTTTCTTT.

This clonotype has a handful of counts. This rearrangement joins TRBV7-2 to TRBJ1-2; D perhaps matches TRBD1 (6 bases). The germline V gene has CDR1 SGHTA and CDR2 FQGNSA. V shed 0 bases and J shed 9 bases, with 17 bases lying between them. This CDR3 spans 15 amino acids. The CDR3, as DNA: TGTGCCAGCAGCTTAGCCCGCAGGGGACTCACTAGCTACACCTTC. Its protein product is CASSLARRGLTSYTF.

There are many counts of this clonotype. This chain uses TRBV10-3 with TRBJ2-7; TRBD1 matches 8 bases. The germline gives CDR1 ENHRY, CDR2 SYGVKD. The CDR3 covers 14 residues. V lost 8 bases, J lost 0 bases, and 6 bases stayed unmatched. The CDR3 loop is CAISQGQDSYEQYF. The CDR3 DNA reads as TGTGCCATCTCTCAGGGACAGGACTCCTACGAGCAGTACTTC.

The rearrangement links TRBV10-3 to TRBJ2-3, with no clear D. Per the germline V gene, CDR1 is ENHRY and CDR2 is SYGVKD. The CDR3 spans 12 residues. The V end lost 8 bases, the J end lost 1 base, and 7 bases lay between the germline ends. In nucleotides, the CDR3 is TGTGCCATCTCCGAACGCACAGATACGCAGTATTTT. Translation: CAISERTDTQYF.

In its sample, this clonotype was seen a few times. This rearrangement joins TRBV20-1 to TRBJ1-2; D call uncertain. CDR1 and CDR2 from the germline V gene are DFQATT and SNEGSKA (reference sequence). CDR3 length: 12 residues. Deletions cut 3 bases from V and 5 bases from J, with 10 bases between. The CDR3 DNA is TGCAGTGCTAGGTCACCGCCGTATGGCTACACCTTC. It specifies CSARSPPYGYTF.

This clonotype was seen at least ten times. V is TRBV20-1 and J is TRBJ1-2, with D hard to call. The germline gives CDR1 DFQATT, CDR2 SNEGSKA (reference sequence). This CDR3 has 13 residues. The germline V and J ends were trimmed by 6 bases and 10 bases, with 21 bases remaining between them. The CDR3 loop is CSAPRRGENVYTF. In DNA, the CDR3 is TGCAGTGCCCCCCGGCGCGGAGAGAATGTCTACACCTTC.

The rearrangement joins TRBV5-1 to TRBJ1-2; 7 nucleotides line up with TRBD1. CDR3 length: 13 amino acids. V lost 4 bases to trimming and J lost 5 bases; unmatched junction nucleotides: 5. Germline assignment: CDR1 SGHRS and CDR2 YFSETQ. The CDR3 coding sequence is TGCGCCAGCAGCCCGGGGGACAGATATGGCTACACCTTC. This translates into CASSPGDRYGYTF.

The genes are TRBV28 and TRBJ1-2; 7 bases agree with TRBD1. V gave up 4 bases and J gave up 2 bases; unmatched junction bases: 10. Germline V gives CDR1 MDHEN, CDR2 SYDVKM. The CDR3 consists of 16 residues. CDR3 in amino acids: CASSSTTPQGNYGYTF. The CDR3 DNA is TGTGCCAGCAGTTCAACCACTCCACAGGGGAACTATGGCTACACCTTC.

The chain recombines TRBV12-3 or TRBV12-4 with TRBJ1-3; D is ambiguous. This CDR3 region has 14 residues. Trimming left V 6 bases short and J 1 base short, with 10 bases between. The chain's CDR3 is CASSNQGSGNTIYF. The CDR3 DNA sequence: TGTGCCAGCAGCAACCAAGGATCTGGAAACACCATATATTTT.

V gene TRBV20-1 combines with J gene TRBJ2-7, with D maybe TRBD2 (7 bases). V lost 6 bases, J lost 2 bases, and 14 bases lay in between. The germline V gene has CDR1 DFQATT and CDR2 SNEGSKA (reference sequence). This CDR3 spans 13 amino acids. The CDR3 sequence: CSAVGGLAYEQYF. The CDR3 DNA reads TGCAGTGCAGTCGGGGGGCTCGCCTACGAGCAGTACTTC.

A few counts support this clonotype. The chain joins TRBV12-3 or TRBV12-4 to TRBJ1-5, with D possibly being TRBD1 (5 bases). This CDR3 comprises 17 residues. V dropped 5 bases and J dropped 0 bases, with 17 bases sitting between them. The CDR3 region is CASSRGAGWYSNQPQHF. The CDR3 nucleotides read TGTGCCAGCAGTCGTGGGGCAGGGTGGTATAGCAATCAGCCCCAGCATTTT.

This clonotype appeared a few times. V is TRBV5-1 and J is TRBJ1-2, with 8 positions matching TRBD1. The V gene's germline CDR1 is SGHRS and CDR2 YFSETQ. V shed 0 bases, J shed 4 bases, and the junction held 5 bases outside the gene matches. This CDR3 region has 15 residues. The CDR3 sequence is CASSLGTGSPYGYTF. As DNA, the CDR3 is TGCGCCAGCAGCTTGGGGACAGGGTCCCCCTATGGCTACACCTTC.

The chain combines TRBV4-2 with TRBJ1-4; TRBD1 is a possible D gene (6 bases). Trimming took off 1 base at V and 7 bases at J, with 16 bases between the two ends. CDR3 length: 16 amino acids. Per germline, CDR1 LGHNA and CDR2 YNFKEQ. CDR3 in amino acids: CASSQAGGGSGEKLFF. DNA for the CDR3: TGTGCCAGCAGCCAAGCCGGGGGCGGCTCGGGTGAAAAACTGTTTTTT.